This T cell receptor (beta chain) was documented in a study of T cells after yellow fever vaccination. Study findings and constraints: Sorted repertoires could include abundant contaminating clonotypes from bulk cells.

5'RACE template switching generated TCR cDNA, adding a universal primer site and UMIs. One entry per CDR3 protein results from TCRdb running MiXCR on the 5' RACE reads. The sample has a few hundred thousand distinct CDR3 sequences, about 6.9% seen once. This clonotype occurred many times. Its antigen is still unknown. Trimming cost V 2 bases and J 0 bases, with 13 bases left between them. CDR1 is SGHDT and CDR2 is YYEEEE in the germline V gene. The CDR3 has 16 residues. V gene TRBV5-6 combines with J gene TRBJ2-3; tentatively, D is TRBD1 or TRBD2 (5 bases each). The sample here was PBMCs, taken more than 35 days after the first yellow fever vaccination. This receptor was taken from a man aged 18 to 30 who received the YFV17D yellow fever vaccine. CDR3 DNA sequence: TGTGCCAGCAGCTTCCCGGGACGGCCCAGCACAGATACGCAGTATTTT. This translates into CASSFPGRPSTDTQYF.